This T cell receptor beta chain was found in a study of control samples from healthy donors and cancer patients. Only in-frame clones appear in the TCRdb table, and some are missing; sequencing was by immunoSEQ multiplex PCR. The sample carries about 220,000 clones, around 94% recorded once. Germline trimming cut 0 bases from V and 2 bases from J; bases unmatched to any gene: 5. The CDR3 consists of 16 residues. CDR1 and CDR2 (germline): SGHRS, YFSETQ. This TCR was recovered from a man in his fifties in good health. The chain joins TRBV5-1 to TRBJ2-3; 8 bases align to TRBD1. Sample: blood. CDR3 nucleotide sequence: TGCGCCAGCAGCTTGGCCGGACAGGGTGACACAGATACGCAGTATTTT. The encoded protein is CASSLAGQGDTDTQYF. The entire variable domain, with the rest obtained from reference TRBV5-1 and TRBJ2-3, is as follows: KAGVTQTPRYLIKTRGQQVTLSCSPISGHRSVSWYQQTPGQGLQFLFEYFSETQRNKGNFPGRFSGRQFSNSRSEMNVSTLELGDSALYLCASSLAGQGDTDTQYFGPGTRLTVL.